This TCR beta chain is drawn from a study of blood T cell repertoires in COVID-19 (dated by TCRdb to 2020 to 2022). Notes on the research overall: The collaborator samples originated in the United States, Italy and Spain and spanned the acute and convalescent phases of COVID-19. The material from the prospective study consisted of cDNA or gDNA derived from T cells, B-cell-depleted T cells, or PBMCs. The dataset comprised deeply sampled blood TCRbeta repertoires from subjects exposed to, actively infected with, or recovered from COVID-19. The repertoires were released in a freely available public database meant as a resource for research on the immune response to SARS-CoV-2. The samples were drawn from the first 160 participants of the ongoing ImmuneRACE study and from over a thousand subjects provided by 6 global collaborators. The sample metadata nearly always contained a de-identified subject ID, COVID-19 status, age in years and sex. Where available, HLA class I and class II types were obtained from metadata supplied by the sample provider rather than from assay-based typing. Summary of the overall study and its limitations: Clinical and demographic metadata were provided uncurated, with the amount varying by source and participant.

Comments on this clone: Its specific antigen is unknown. A junction end diverges from the germline sequence, so it may reflect a read error.

Sequences SGHNT (CDR1) and YENEEA (CDR2) are obtained from the germline V gene. The CDR3, cysteine through phenylalanine, is 14 amino acids long. CDR3 DNA only is kept here, 42 bases in frame from base 1. Participants in the prospective study were enrolled through a virtual design, were aged roughly 18 to 90 years, and lived in 20 to 30 United States geographic areas. To assign participants to cohorts, the prospective study relied on clinical history that participants themselves reported in a screening survey and a study questionnaire. A participant counted as exposed if, within 2 weeks of entering the study, that participant had been in contact with someone who had a PCR-confirmed or clinician-diagnosed COVID-19 case. In the prospective study, mobile phlebotomists collected whole blood, serum and a nasopharyngeal or oropharyngeal swab from each participant. Over a roughly 2-month period, participants in the prospective study had the option of providing additional blood draws and questionnaires. Blood samples from the prospective study were shipped frozen or at room temperature prior to DNA extraction.

TCRbeta CDR3 regions were amplified from genomic DNA using the immunoSEQ Assay, a bias-controlled multiplex PCR. In the authors' own workflow: The number of nucleated cells in each sample was estimated from the amplification of reference gene primers within the assay. Sequence reads were collapsed and filtered to measure the absolute abundance of every unique TCRbeta CDR3 rearrangement. For each sample, productive Simpson clonality was calculated by taking the square root of Simpson's diversity index across productive rearrangements. Here the immuneACCESS table is served through TCRdb, limited to in-frame sequences with V and J called. Missing clones are a known gap in these copies; in checked studies unresolved V genes cover under half, and the rest lacks a known reason. D and trimming were read from the DNA, whereas the V and J calls and clone size are those reported in that table. For this sample the table gives approximately 250,000 clones, of which approximately 88% were detected only once. The ten biggest clones cover 2.5% to 3.5% of the sample.

The chain links TRBV11-3 with TRBJ1-4, with TRBD1 perhaps the D gene, on 5 matching bases. Sequenced: PBMCs or T cells enriched from blood (not recorded which). The clonotype comes from a woman aged 40 to 50 who had been exposed to COVID-19. The base sequence is TGTGCCAGCAGCTCCCGGGACGGGAGTGAAAAAGTGTTTTTT. It encodes CASSSRDGSEKVFF.